The following is a T cell receptor beta chain sequence with its context. Its matching antigen is unknown. CDR1 and CDR2 from the germline V gene are SGHTA and FQGNSA. CDR3 length: 15 residues. TCRdb reprocessed the 5' RACE reads; each CDR3 protein has one entry and no DNA is given. The sample has roughly 180,000 distinct CDR3 sequences; the top ten hold about 18%. This specimen comes from a study of T cells expressing NK-cell markers. Regarding the study as a whole: Dominance of the CD3+CD56-NKG2C+ fraction by these clonotypes also held in several donors. Dominant NKG2C+ clonotypes made up 1.0-7.0% of CD8+ T cells in roughly 6 donors.

This rearrangement joins TRBV7-2 to TRBJ1-3; TCRdb lists TRBD1, though no DNA is available to test this call. Input material: blood T cells: a sorted CD56 or NKG2C T cell subset, CD4+ or CD8+ T cells, or bulk PBMC T cells (not recorded which). The clonotype comes from a woman between 18 and 70 years old in good health. This CDR3 is CASSFTGNSGNTIYF.